Presented here are 27 T cell receptor beta chains from one specimen sequenced in a study of blood T cell repertoires in COVID-19. This table comes from immunoSEQ multiplex PCR, and its TCRdb copy is limited to in-frame clones, with some not included. The table shows more than 200,000 clones, with 80% to 90% occurring only once. Sample: peripheral blood. The receptors stem from a man aged 25 to 40 with COVID-19, enrolled during active disease.

This chain joins TRBV19 and TRBJ1-2, with D tentatively TRBD1 (6 bases). The germline V and J ends were trimmed by 3 bases and 4 bases, with 18 bases remaining between them. The germline CDR1 and CDR2 sequences are LNHDA and SQIVND (reference sequence). The length of the CDR3 is 16 residues. CDR3 in amino acids: CASSIGPQGGGYGYTF. In nucleotides, the CDR3 is TGTGCCAGTAGTATTGGCCCACAGGGAGGGGGCTATGGCTACACCTTC.

The chain couples TRBV7-2 to TRBJ1-1; D is ambiguous. This CDR3 is 15 amino acids long. Germline V gene data show CDR1 as SGHTA and CDR2 as FQGNSA. Trimming took 3 bases from V and 1 from J, leaving 12 bases between them. The CDR3 nucleotides are TGTGCCAGCAGCTTCAAAACGGGGTCGAACACTGAAGCTTTCTTT. It codes for CASSFKTGSNTEAFF.

The chain employs TRBV2 and TRBJ2-7, with TRBD2 as a possible D gene (5 bases). The CDR3 totals 12 residues. From germline, CDR1 is SNHLY and CDR2 FYNNEI. The V and J ends lost 6 bases and 2 bases respectively, with 8 bases between them. For the CDR3, the DNA is TGTGCCAGCAGGTGGGAGACCTACGAGCAGTACTTC. Translating gives CASRWETYEQYF. The full variable domain, its missing parts supplied by reference TRBV2 and TRBJ2-7, is EPEVTQTPSHQVTQMGQEVILRCVPISNHLYFYWYRQILGQKVEFLVSFYNNEISEKSEIFDDQFSVERPDGSNFTLKIRSTKLEDSAMYFCASRWETYEQYFGPGTRLTVT.

The chain is built from TRBV11-2 and TRBJ1-1, with unresolved D. The V gene's germline CDR1 is SGHAT and CDR2 FQNNGV. This CDR3 spans 16 amino acids. The V and J ends lost 4 bases and 5 bases respectively, with 20 bases between them. The CDR3 sequence is CASSSRTLGGETEAFF. CDR3 coding DNA: TGTGCCAGCAGCTCCCGGACTTTAGGCGGGGAAACTGAAGCTTTCTTT.

CDR3 in DNA: TGTGCCACCAGTGGCGTATCCGGGACAGGGGGCACTGAAGCTTTCTTT. Encoded protein: CATSGVSGTGGTEAFF. The genes are TRBV24-1 and TRBJ1-1; 11 positions match TRBD1. Germline lookup yields CDR1 KGHDR and CDR2 SFDVKD. V trimming: 5 bases; J trimming: 4 bases; junction bases outside the gene matches: 8. This CDR3 contains 16 residues.

The rearrangement uses TRBV5-1 and TRBJ2-2; 8 bases are a match to TRBD2. The CDR3 totals 16 residues. V trimming: 3 bases; J trimming: 3 bases; junction bases outside the gene matches: 7. In germline, CDR1 is SGHRS, CDR2 YFSETQ. The CDR3: CASSSGGAIYTGELFF. DNA for the CDR3: TGCGCCAGCAGCTCCGGGGGGGCGATATACACCGGGGAGCTGTTTTTT.

The chain recombines TRBV19 with TRBJ1-2, with a possible D match to TRBD1 (5 bases). The germline V gene encodes CDR1 LNHDA and CDR2 SQIVND (reference sequence). Trimming removed 0 bases at V and 0 bases at J, with 14 bases between. The CDR3 contains 17 residues. As DNA, the CDR3 is TGTGCCAGTAGTATAGAGGACAAAAGAAGAGCTAACTATGGCTACACCTTC. It specifies CASSIEDKRRANYGYTF.

This rearrangement joins TRBV4-1 to TRBJ1-2; D is possibly TRBD1 (6 bases). The CDR3 sequence is 16 residues long. CDR1 is MGHRA, CDR2 YSYEKL, per germline. Between the trimmed V and J ends, which lost 4 bases and 1 base, there was a span of 16 bases. CDR3 loop: CASSLRGSGDNYGYTF. As DNA, the CDR3 is TGCGCCAGCAGCCTAAGGGGGAGCGGAGATAACTATGGCTACACCTTC.

The chain links TRBV9 to TRBJ1-1; D is perhaps TRBD1 (6 bases). This CDR3 spans 17 amino acids. V was trimmed by 0 bases and J by 0 bases, leaving 15 bases between them. The germline V gene encodes CDR1 SGDLS and CDR2 YYNGEE. The CDR3 region has the DNA TGTGCCAGCAGCGTAGGCGGGGGCACCTACATGAACACTGAAGCTTTCTTT. It is translated as CASSVGGGTYMNTEAFF.

The rearrangement joins TRBV7-9 to TRBJ2-3; weak D call: TRBD2 (5 bases). This CDR3 has 14 amino acids. Looked up from germline, CDR1 is SEHNR and CDR2 is FQNEAQ (reference sequence). Trimming cost V 3 bases and J 4 bases, with 11 bases left between them. CDR3 amino acids: CASSFNSGADTQYF. In nucleotides, the CDR3 is TGTGCCAGCAGCTTCAACAGCGGAGCAGATACGCAGTATTTT.

This chain connects TRBV25-1 to TRBJ2-7; no reliable D call. The V end lost 5 bases, the J end lost 4 bases, and 15 bases lay between the germline ends. The CDR3 sequence is 14 residues long. Germline loops: CDR1 MGHDK, CDR2 SYGVNS. CDR3 residues: CASSQGVSGYEQYF. The CDR3 nucleotides are TGTGCCAGCAGTCAAGGAGTTTCGGGTTACGAGCAGTACTTC.

This rearrangement joins TRBV5-6 to TRBJ1-2; maybe TRBD1 (5 bases). The germline V gene encodes CDR1 SGHDT and CDR2 YYEEEE. This CDR3 region has 12 residues. V was shortened by 6 bases and J by 8 bases, with 14 bases between the two germline ends. As DNA, the CDR3 is TGTGCCAGCACCGAAGGGGCTACAGGCTACACCTTC. This translates into CASTEGATGYTF.

CDR3 DNA: TGTGCCAGCAGGCCCAGGGGGAAGGTGGATGGCTACACCTTC. Translated, it gives CASRPRGKVDGYTF. J is TRBJ1-2 and V is TRBV6-5, with TRBD1 identical over 7 bases. Trimming took 6 bases from V and 6 from J; bases not matched to a gene: 10. In germline, CDR1 is MNHEY, CDR2 SVGAGI. There are 14 residues in the CDR3.

The rearrangement links TRBV27 to TRBJ2-7, with a possible D match to TRBD1 (6 bases). Between the trimmed V and J ends, which lost 2 bases and 1 base, there was a span of 12 bases. The CDR3 is 15 amino acids. Germline-derived CDR1 and CDR2 are MNHEY and SMNVEV (reference sequence). In DNA form, the CDR3 reads TGTGCCAGCAGTTTAACAGGCAGGGGTTCCTACGAGCAGTACTTC. It encodes CASSLTGRGSYEQYF.

Only one count was recorded for this clone. This chain links TRBV6-5 with TRBJ2-7, with D possibly matching TRBD1 (5 bases). Germline V gene data show CDR1 as MNHEY and CDR2 as SVGAGI. V lost 6 bases to trimming and J lost 4 bases, with 7 bases between them. This CDR3 spans 11 amino acids. The CDR3 DNA reads TGTGCCAGCAGATCAGGGTACGAGCAGTACTTC. This translates into CASRSGYEQYF.

The chain uses TRBV15 and TRBJ1-5, with a weak D call TRBD1 (5 bases). V gave up 3 bases and J gave up 5 bases, with 11 bases separating them. The CDR3 loop spans 14 amino acids. Germline CDR1 is LNHNV and CDR2 is YYDKDF (reference sequence). The CDR3 nucleotides are TGTGCCACCAGCAGCTTGGGGGGGGATCAGCCCCAGCATTTT. Its protein is CATSSLGGDQPQHF.

The V gene is TRBV7-2, the J gene TRBJ2-5; possible D gene TRBD2, 5 bases. The CDR3 totals 14 residues. Trimming cost V 5 bases and J 1 base, with 11 bases left between them. Germline V gene data show CDR1 as SGHTA and CDR2 as FQGNSA. CDR3 bases: TGTGCCAGCAGCCCGGGGTCACCCCAAGAGACCCAGTACTTC. This sequence encodes CASSPGSPQETQYF.

This chain connects TRBV28 to TRBJ2-7; D not certain. The length of the CDR3 is 11 residues. V was cut by 5 bases and J by 3 bases, with 5 bases left in between. Germline CDR1 MDHEN, CDR2 SYDVKM. The CDR3 region has the DNA TGTGCCAGCAGTACCAGCTACGAGCAGTACTTC. It yields the protein CASSTSYEQYF.

The chain uses TRBV10-3 and TRBJ1-2; tentative D call: TRBD1 (6 bases). V gave up 5 bases and J gave up 4 bases, with 20 bases separating them. CDR3 length: 16 residues. Germline-derived CDR1 and CDR2 are ENHRY and SYGVKD. The CDR3 sequence: CAISTGFVLGSYGYTF. CDR3 bases: TGTGCCATCAGTACAGGGTTCGTTTTGGGTAGCTATGGCTACACCTTC.

The chain has TRBV25-1 and TRBJ1-1; 9 bases fit TRBD1. This CDR3 is 17 amino acids long. Trimming cost V 3 bases and J 3 bases; bases outside gene matches: 11. CDR1 is MGHDK and CDR2 is SYGVNS in the germline V gene. CDR3 nucleotides: TGTGCCAGCAGTGACAGTCCCGGGACAGGGATGCACACTGAAGCTTTCTTT. Translated: CASSDSPGTGMHTEAFF.

V and J are TRBV6-2 or TRBV6-3 and TRBJ1-5; weak D call: TRBD1 (6 bases). This CDR3 comprises 16 residues. Trimming pared 2 bases from V and 3 bases from J, leaving 14 bases between. Per germline, CDR1 MNHEY and CDR2 SVGEGT. This chain's CDR3 is CASSYPPDRNNQPQHF. CDR3 in DNA: TGTGCCAGCAGTTACCCCCCAGACAGGAACAATCAGCCCCAGCATTTT.

The CDR3 is CASSLPRGQDEAFF. In DNA form, the CDR3 reads TGCGCCAGCAGCCTCCCCCGGGGACAGGATGAAGCTTTCTTT. The gene calls are TRBV5-1 and TRBJ1-1; 8 bases agree with TRBD1. In germline, CDR1 is SGHRS, CDR2 YFSETQ. V lost 4 bases and J lost 7; bases outside the gene matches: 9. This CDR3 comprises 14 residues.

The CDR3 region is CATSDPDRGVRSGANVLTF. The CDR3, as DNA: TGTGCCACCAGTGACCCGGACAGGGGAGTAAGGTCTGGGGCCAACGTCCTGACTTTC. The chain carries TRBV24-1 and TRBJ2-6; 9 nucleotides line up with TRBD1. The CDR3 length is 19 residues. Trimming at V came to 4 bases and at J to 1 base, leaving 10 bases not matched to a gene. The germline V gene encodes CDR1 KGHDR and CDR2 SFDVKD.

The chain joins TRBV5-5 to TRBJ2-2; no clear D gene. Germline lookup yields CDR1 SGHKS and CDR2 YYEKEE (reference sequence). V was cut by 3 bases and J by 4 bases, with 4 bases left in between. The CDR3 is made up of 12 amino acids. CDR3 in amino acids: CASSSGTGELFF. DNA of the CDR3: TGTGCCAGCAGCTCCGGCACCGGGGAGCTGTTTTTT.

This chain joins TRBV9 and TRBJ1-2; 9 bases are a match to TRBD1. With 0 bases clipped from V and 3 bases from J, the junction kept 6 bases outside the gene matches. Per the germline V gene, CDR1 is SGDLS and CDR2 is YYNGEE. CDR3 length: 16 residues. DNA of the CDR3: TGTGCCAGCAGCGTAGCTACGGACAGGGGAGACTATGGCTACACCTTC. Encoded protein: CASSVATDRGDYGYTF.

V gene TRBV18 combines with J gene TRBJ2-7, with D possibly TRBD1 on 5 matching bases. The CDR3 consists of 16 residues. Germline assignment: CDR1 KGHSH and CDR2 LQKENI. Trimming removed 0 bases from V and 6 bases from J, with 18 bases in between. The chain's CDR3 is CASSPPAGQGKAEQYF. The CDR3 DNA reads TGTGCCAGCTCACCACCGGCCGGACAAGGGAAGGCCGAGCAGTACTTC.

The chain combines TRBV5-4 with TRBJ2-7, with 7 bases identical to TRBD2. Germline CDR1 is SGHNT and CDR2 is YYREEE (reference sequence). Trimming cost V 9 bases and J 2 bases; bases outside gene matches: 8. The CDR3 consists of 13 residues. In DNA form, the CDR3 reads TGTGCCAATGGACTAGGGTACACCTACGAGCAGTACTTC. Translating gives CANGLGYTYEQYF.